This T cell receptor beta chain is from a study of T cells in Graves' hyperthyroidism and ophthalmopathy. Overall study findings and caveats: Researchers found most expanded thyroid clonotypes above 0.001 in blood as well.

There are many counts of this clonotype. Its cognate antigen is unknown. Ophthalmopathy patients had moderate-to-severe active disease, CAS ≥3, NOSPECS ≥4, and disease duration under 3 months. Amplified TCR beta CDR3 regions derived from RNA transcripts. First-round RT-PCR of the TCR CDR3 relied on the HTBI primer set. TCRdb re-analysed the multiplex PCR reads in MiXCR, keeping a single row per CDR3 protein. The sample contains 200,000 to 250,000 distinct CDR3 sequences, approximately 23% of which appear only once. Germline-derived CDR1 and CDR2 are MDHEN and SYDVKM. Trimming removed 3 bases from V and 5 bases from J, with 13 bases in between. The CDR3 has 14 amino acids.

The receptor comes from a woman in her 40s with Graves' ophthalmopathy. Sequencing was carried out using blood. The chain links TRBV28 to TRBJ2-5; no reliable D call. The CDR3 protein is CASSFSEDWETQYF. DNA of the CDR3: TGTGCCAGCAGTTTTTCCGAAGACTGGGAGACCCAGTACTTC.